The table lists the clone carrying this T cell receptor beta chain with a few counts. This CDR3 region has 12 residues. Germline V gene data show CDR1 as MNHNY and CDR2 as SVGAGI (reference sequence). V dropped 10 bases and J dropped 5; count of bases not matched to a gene: 2. These data originate in a study of cytomegalovirus exposure and HLA in healthy donors. Both 60 Vbeta primers and 13 Jbeta primers went into the PCR. The method was immunoSEQ multiplex PCR; TCRdb's version includes in-frame clones alone and lacks a portion of them. This table holds about 180,000 clones, roughly 85% found once. Sequenced sample: PBMCs. The chain carries TRBV6-6 and TRBJ1-4, with 9 positions matching TRBD1. The clonotype originates from a man aged 25 to 40 in good health and CMV-seronegative. The CDR3 protein is CATGQGNEKLFF. The CDR3 bases are TGTGCCACCGGACAGGGGAATGAAAAACTGTTTTTT.